A single sample is the source of the 13 T cell receptor beta chains below, sequenced in a study of beta chain features in type 1 diabetes. No antigen has been identified for these receptors. Every isolated RNA sample was fully reverse transcribed, so sequencing captured expressed TCRB transcripts. Method: immunoSEQ multiplex PCR; TCRdb's copy keeps in-frame clones and lacks some. The sample lists 500,000 to 650,000 clones; 9.5% to 15% were seen once. Whole-study findings and limits: Type 1 diabetes patients had moderately but significantly shorter TCRB CDR3s in all four CD4+ subsets.

Sequenced material: naive CD4+ T cells from blood. The receptors were sampled from a man under 40 with type 1 diabetes.

V and J are TRBV7-8 and TRBJ2-3; a possible D gene is TRBD2 (6 bases). This CDR3 contains 14 residues. The germline V and J ends were trimmed by 5 bases and 3 bases, with 12 bases remaining between them. Germline lookup yields CDR1 SGHVS and CDR2 FQNEAQ. The CDR3 protein is CASSKGLITDTQYF. CDR3 nucleotide sequence: TGTGCCAGCAGCAAGGGACTTATAACAGATACGCAGTATTTT.

This clone was seen a handful of times. CDR3: CASSVDRAGEQYF. The CDR3 DNA follows: TGTGCCAGCAGCGTCGACAGGGCTGGGGAGCAGTACTTC. The genes are TRBV7-9 and TRBJ2-7, with 7 bases lining up with TRBD1. This CDR3 has 13 residues. Germline CDR1 SEHNR, CDR2 FQNEAQ (reference sequence). V was pared by 5 bases and J by 7 bases, with 8 bases of the junction left unmatched.

The table lists this clone with a few counts. J is TRBJ1-1 and V is TRBV29-1; 9 bases align to TRBD1. The CDR3 extends over 13 amino acids. CDR1 SQVTM and CDR2 ANQGSEA come from the germline V gene. With V trimmed by 6 bases and J by 6 bases, 8 bases remained unmatched. This CDR3 is CSVDDRGFAEAFF. The CDR3 DNA is TGCAGCGTCGACGACAGGGGGTTCGCTGAAGCTTTCTTT.

This chain links TRBV29-1 with TRBJ2-3; D uncertain. V was shortened by 6 bases and J by 3 bases, with 10 bases between the two germline ends. Germline V lookup: CDR1 SQVTM, CDR2 ANQGSEA. The CDR3 consists of 12 residues. As DNA, the CDR3 is TGCAGCGTCGGTCTGGAGACAGATACGCAGTATTTT. Residues: CSVGLETDTQYF.

This clone was observed many times. The chain combines TRBV7-2 with TRBJ2-1, with D possibly TRBD1 on 5 matching bases. The CDR3 length is 16 residues. Trimming took off 0 bases at V and 8 bases at J, with 17 bases between the two ends. Germline values: CDR1 SGHTA, CDR2 FQGNSA. CDR3 residues: CASSLALSGAGHEQFF. CDR3 DNA sequence: TGTGCCAGCAGCTTAGCCTTATCTGGGGCCGGCCATGAGCAGTTCTTC.

This clone was detected a few times. The chain is built from TRBV7-9 and TRBJ2-2; perhaps TRBD2 as D (6 bases). The CDR3 spans 17 residues. V was pared by 5 bases and J by 1 base, with 17 bases between. The germline gives CDR1 SEHNR, CDR2 FQNEAQ (reference sequence). CDR3 sequence (DNA): TGTGCCAGCAGCCACAGGCGGGCGGGACTGAACACCGGGGAGCTGTTTTTT. Translated: CASSHRRAGLNTGELFF.

This clone has a handful of counts. The chain recombines TRBV20-1 with TRBJ2-7, with D uncertain. This CDR3 contains 11 residues. The V and J ends lost 1 base and 4 bases respectively, with 5 bases between them. Germline values: CDR1 DFQATT, CDR2 SNEGSKA (reference sequence). In DNA, the CDR3 is TGCAGTGCTAGAGTTTGGTACGAGCAGTACTTC. Protein product: CSARVWYEQYF.

This clone showed up just a few times. This chain uses TRBV7-8 with TRBJ2-3; no firm D call. Trimming shortened V by 0 bases and J by 3 bases, and 13 bases separated the two germline ends. Germline V CDR1 and CDR2: SGHVS, FQNEAQ. This CDR3 comprises 16 residues. This CDR3 reads CASSLATVIRTDTQYF. The CDR3 region has the DNA TGTGCCAGCAGCTTAGCGACTGTGATAAGGACAGATACGCAGTATTTT.

V and J are TRBV4-3 and TRBJ1-2; D is undetermined. Germline CDR1 and CDR2: LGHNA and YSLEER. This CDR3 contains 16 residues. Trimming stripped 0 bases from V and 2 bases from J, with 13 bases between. CDR3 coding DNA: TGCGCCAGCAGCCAAGATCGGAGACACCTCAACTATGGCTACACCTTC. This sequence encodes CASSQDRRHLNYGYTF.

The V call is TRBV7-2, the J call TRBJ1-1, with D unclear. The germline V gene encodes CDR1 SGHTA and CDR2 FQGNSA. V was shortened by 4 bases and J by 4 bases, with 16 bases between the two germline ends. CDR3 length: 15 residues. The CDR3 is CASSSTLGELTEAFF. In DNA, the CDR3 is TGTGCCAGCAGCTCGACGCTCGGGGAGCTCACTGAAGCTTTCTTT.

In its sample, this clone was seen a few times. The genes are TRBV2 and TRBJ2-7; D gene unclear. Germline V gene data show CDR1 as SNHLY and CDR2 as FYNNEI. CDR3 length: 13 residues. Trimming took off 10 bases at V and 0 bases at J, with 13 bases between the two ends. The CDR3 bases are TGTGCCATTCAAGCCGGCGTCTCCTACGAGCAGTACTTC. Translated: CAIQAGVSYEQYF.

Note on this clone: In the same sample, other DNA sequences code for this CDR3. The chain joins TRBV5-1 to TRBJ2-5, with a possible D match to TRBD2 (5 bases). This CDR3 contains 13 residues. V was pared by 3 bases and J by 2 bases, with 8 bases between. Germline V lookup: CDR1 SGHRS, CDR2 YFSETQ. The CDR3 DNA reads TGCGCCAGCAGCTCTGGCGGGCAAGAGACCCAGTACTTC. Encoded protein: CASSSGGQETQYF.

In regard to this clone: This CDR3 is also generated by other DNA sequences in the sample. This chain uses TRBV18 with TRBJ1-5, with D unresolved. The CDR3 totals 13 residues. Germline lookup yields CDR1 KGHSH and CDR2 LQKENI. The germline V and J ends were trimmed by 0 bases and 4 bases, with 4 bases remaining between them. The CDR3 sequence: CASSPPGNQPQHF. CDR3 nucleotides: TGTGCCAGCTCACCACCGGGGAATCAGCCCCAGCATTTT.